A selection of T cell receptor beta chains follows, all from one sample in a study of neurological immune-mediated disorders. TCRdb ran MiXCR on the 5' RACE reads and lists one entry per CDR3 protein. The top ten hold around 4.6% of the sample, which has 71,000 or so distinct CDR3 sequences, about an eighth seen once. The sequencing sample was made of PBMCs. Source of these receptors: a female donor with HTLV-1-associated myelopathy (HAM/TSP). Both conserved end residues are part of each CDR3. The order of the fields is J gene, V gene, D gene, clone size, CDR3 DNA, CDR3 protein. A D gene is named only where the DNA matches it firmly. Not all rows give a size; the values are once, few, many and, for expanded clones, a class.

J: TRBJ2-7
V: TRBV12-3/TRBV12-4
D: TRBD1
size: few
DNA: TGTGCCAGCAGACAGGGGATCTCCTACGAGCAGTACTTC
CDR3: CASRQGISYEQYF

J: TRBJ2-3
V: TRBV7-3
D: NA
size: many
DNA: TGTGCCAGCAGCTTTTCGGGGGCAGATACGCAGTATTTT
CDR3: CASSFSGADTQYF

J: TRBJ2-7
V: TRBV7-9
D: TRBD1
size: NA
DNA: TGTGCCAGCAGCCCTATAGTCCGACAGGGCTCCTACGAGCAGTACTTC
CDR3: CASSPIVRQGSYEQYF

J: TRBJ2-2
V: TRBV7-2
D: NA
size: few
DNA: TGTGCCAGCAGCTTCAACAGGGACACCGGGGAGCTGTTTTTT
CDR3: CASSFNRDTGELFF

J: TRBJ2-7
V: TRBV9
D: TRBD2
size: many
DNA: TGTGCCAGCAGCCCGGGACTAGCGGGGGGACGCGACTCCTACGAGCAGTACTTC
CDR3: CASSPGLAGGRDSYEQYF

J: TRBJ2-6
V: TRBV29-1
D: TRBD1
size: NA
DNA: TGCAGCGCCGGGACAGGGGCTGGGGCCAACGTCCTGACTTTC
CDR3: CSAGTGAGANVLTF

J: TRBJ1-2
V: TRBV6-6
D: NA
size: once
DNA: TGTGCCAGCAGTTACTCACAGGGCTCCAATGGCTACACCTTC
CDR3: CASSYSQGSNGYTF

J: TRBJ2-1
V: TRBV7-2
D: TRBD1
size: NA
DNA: TGTGCCAGCAGCTCTGACAGGGGTTCCTACAATGAGCAGTTCTTC
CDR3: CASSSDRGSYNEQFF

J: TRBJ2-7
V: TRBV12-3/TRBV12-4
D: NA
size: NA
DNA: TGTGCCAGCTCCTTGGGAGGGGGAAGCGACGAGCAGTACTTC
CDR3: CASSLGGGSDEQYF

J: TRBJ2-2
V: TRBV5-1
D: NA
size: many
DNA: TGCGCCAGCAGCCCTGGGGTCACCGGGGAGCTGTTTTTT
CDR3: CASSPGVTGELFF

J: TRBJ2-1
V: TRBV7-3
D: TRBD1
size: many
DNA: TGTGCCAGCAGCCTCAATAGGGGGCCCTTCCGGAATGAGCAGTTCTTC
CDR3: CASSLNRGPFRNEQFF

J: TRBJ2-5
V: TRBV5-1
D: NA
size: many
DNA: TGCGCCAGCATGTACCAGCCAACGAGTTTAGACCAAGAGACCCAGTACTTC
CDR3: CASMYQPTSLDQETQYF

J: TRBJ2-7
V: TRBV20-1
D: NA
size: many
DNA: TGCAGTGCTAGTAGTTCTCAGACCTACGAGCAGTACTTC
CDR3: CSASSSQTYEQYF

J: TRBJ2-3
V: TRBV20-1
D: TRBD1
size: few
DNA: TGCAGTGCTCCGACAGGGGGCGGGTCAGATACGCAGTATTTT
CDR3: CSAPTGGGSDTQYF

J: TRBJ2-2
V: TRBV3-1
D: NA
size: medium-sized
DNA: TGTGCCAGCAGCCAAGACTCACCGACACGCCTTGGGGAGCTGTTTTTT
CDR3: CASSQDSPTRLGELFF

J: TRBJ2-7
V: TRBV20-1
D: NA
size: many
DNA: TGCAGTGCTAGCTTCCTGGAGGTCCACGAGCAGTACTTC
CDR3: CSASFLEVHEQYF

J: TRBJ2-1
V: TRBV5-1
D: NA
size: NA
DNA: TGTTCCAGCCGTAGGGCCACCACCGCCCACAATGAGCAGTTCTTC
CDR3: CSSRRATTAHNEQFF

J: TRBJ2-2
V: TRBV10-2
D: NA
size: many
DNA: TGCGCCAGCAGCAACAGGGTGACCGGGGAGCTGTTTTTT
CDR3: CASSNRVTGELFF

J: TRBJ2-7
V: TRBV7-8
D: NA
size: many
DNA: TGTGCCACCAGTCCGCTAGGTGCCGGGGCTGAGCTGTACTTC
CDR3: CATSPLGAGAELYF

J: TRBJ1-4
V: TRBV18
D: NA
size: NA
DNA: TGTGCCAGCTCGGAGGCTACGGGAAAACAGGGAAAACTGTTTTTT
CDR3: CASSEATGKQGKLFF

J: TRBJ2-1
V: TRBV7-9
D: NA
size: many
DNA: TGTGCCAGCAGCCCCGAGGGGCGCAATGAGCAGTTCTTC
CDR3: CASSPEGRNEQFF

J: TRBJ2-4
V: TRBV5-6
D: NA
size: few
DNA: TGTGCCAGCAGCCCCCTAAGGACAGAGACTAGTTTAGCCAAAAACATTCAGTACTTC
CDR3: CASSPLRTETSLAKNIQYF

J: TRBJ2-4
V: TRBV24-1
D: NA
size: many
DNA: TGTGCCACCAGTGATGGCCAATTAGCCAAAAACATTCAGTACTTC
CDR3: CATSDGQLAKNIQYF

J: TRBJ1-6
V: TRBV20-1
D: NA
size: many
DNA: TGCAGTGCTCTGCCCCCACCCGGGACATTATTCAATTCACCCCTCCACTTT
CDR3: CSALPPPGTLFNSPLHF

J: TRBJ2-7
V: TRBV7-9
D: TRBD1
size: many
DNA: TGTGCCAGTCTCCGGGACAGGGGGACCGAGCAGTACTTC
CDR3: CASLRDRGTEQYF

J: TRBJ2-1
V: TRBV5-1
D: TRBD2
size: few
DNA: TGCGCCAGCAGCTTGGAGGGACTACACTCCTACAATGAGCAGTTCTTC
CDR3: CASSLEGLHSYNEQFF

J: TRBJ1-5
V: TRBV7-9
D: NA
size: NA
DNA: TGTGCCAGCAGCGCAGACCTCGGGCAGGGGAATCAGCCCCAGCATTTT
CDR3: CASSADLGQGNQPQHF

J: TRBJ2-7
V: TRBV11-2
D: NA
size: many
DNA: TGTGCCAGCAGCTTCGGACAGATCTACGAGCAGTACTTC
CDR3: CASSFGQIYEQYF

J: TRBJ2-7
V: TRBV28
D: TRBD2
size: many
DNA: TGTGCCAGCAGTTTACTAGCGGGGCTCTACGAGCAGTACTTC
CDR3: CASSLLAGLYEQYF